One and the same sample provided the 7 T cell receptor beta chains below, sequenced in a study of CD8 T cells in ankylosing spondylitis. TCRdb reprocessed the 5' RACE reads with MiXCR, giving one entry per CDR3 protein. The sample lists 250,000 or so distinct CDR3 sequences; over 9.5% were seen once. The material sequenced was blood, either unsorted or a sorted T cell fraction (not recorded which). All receptors come from a male donor with ankylosing spondylitis or in good health (not recorded which).

This sequence joins TRBV20-1 and TRBJ1-1; TRBD1 might be the D (6 bases). The CDR3 has 12 residues. Germline CDR1 is DFQATT and CDR2 is SNEGSKA (reference sequence). With 7 bases removed from V and 7 bases from J, the gap between germline ends came to 16 bases. The CDR3 region is CSVGARVSEAFF. CDR3 nucleotides: TGCAGTGTGGGGGCCAGGGTCAGTGAAGCTTTCTTT.

This clonotype was counted between two and nine times. The chain uses TRBV10-1 and TRBJ2-7; D unclear. The germline V gene has CDR1 WNHNN and CDR2 SYGVQD (reference sequence). The CDR3 sequence is 12 residues long. V shed 4 bases and J shed 0 bases, with 4 bases lying between them. The CDR3 protein is CASSGISYEQYF. In DNA, the CDR3 is TGCGCCAGCAGTGGGATCTCCTACGAGCAGTACTTC.

This clonotype came up many times. The chain combines TRBV30 with TRBJ1-5; D is unclear. The CDR3 covers 13 residues. CDR1 GTSNPN and CDR2 SVGIG come from the germline V gene (reference sequence). Trimming removed 2 bases from V and 2 bases from J, with 7 bases in between. Here the CDR3 reads CAWSLDGNQPQHF. In DNA form, the CDR3 reads TGTGCCTGGAGTTTAGACGGCAATCAGCCCCAGCATTTT.

Written as DNA, the CDR3 is TGTGCCAGCAGTTACGGGCCAGGATCGGGGAACACTGAAGCTTTCTTT. Amino acids: CASSYGPGSGNTEAFF. V gene TRBV6-2 or TRBV6-3 combines with J gene TRBJ1-1; D gene uncertain. Trimming removed 2 bases at V and 1 base at J, with 14 bases between. Germline CDR1 reads MNHEY; CDR2 reads SVGEGT. The CDR3 length is 16 residues.

There are many counts of this clonotype. V is TRBV10-3 and J is TRBJ2-7; D is uncertain. V was clipped by 0 bases and J by 10 bases, with 10 bases between them. Germline V lookup: CDR1 ENHRY, CDR2 SYGVKD. The CDR3 is 12 residues long. In DNA form, the CDR3 reads TGTGCCATCAGTGAGTCGACGAGTGGTCAGTACTTC. Encoded protein: CAISESTSGQYF.

There are many counts of this clonotype. The chain uses TRBV12-3 or TRBV12-4 and TRBJ1-2, with 7 positions matching TRBD1. The CDR3 is 14 amino acids. Unmatched junction bases numbered 6, after V lost 6 bases and J lost 2 bases. This CDR3 reads CASSYPTGNYGYTF. CDR3 DNA sequence: TGTGCCAGCAGCTACCCGACAGGGAACTATGGCTACACCTTC.

There are many counts of this clonotype. This rearrangement joins TRBV30 to TRBJ2-7, with TRBD2 matching 10 bases. This CDR3 contains 14 residues. CDR1 is GTSNPN, CDR2 SVGIG, per germline (reference sequence). The trim removed 2 bases at V and 3 bases at J, leaving 4 bases unmatched. Here the CDR3 DNA reads TGTGCCTGGAGTAACCCTAGCGGGAGCTACGAGCAGTACTTC. It specifies CAWSNPSGSYEQYF.